Shown below are 21 T cell receptor beta chains from a single sample sequenced in a study of early T cells in non-severe SARS-CoV-2 infection. MiXCR, applied by TCRdb to the 5' RACE reads, yields one record per CDR3 protein. The repertoire has 90,000 to 120,000 distinct CDR3 sequences, 9% to 14% of them found once; the top ten carry around 3.1%. The sample taken for sequencing was whole blood. These TCRs come from an adult who was a healthcare worker with PCR-confirmed SARS-CoV-2 infection or an uninfected control (not recorded which).

In this sample, this clonotype turned up many times. The chain is built from TRBV12-3 or TRBV12-4 and TRBJ1-2, with TRBD1 as a possible D gene (5 bases). This CDR3 is built from 13 residues. V shed 6 bases and J shed 5 bases, with 13 bases lying between them. CDR3 in amino acids: CASSQGTDYGYTF. CDR3 DNA sequence: TGTGCCAGCAGCCAAGGGACGGATTATGGCTACACCTTC.

This clonotype has just a few counts. V and J are TRBV29-1 and TRBJ2-2, with D uncertain. Trimming pared 3 bases from V and 1 base from J, leaving 6 bases between. Germline loops: CDR1 SQVTM, CDR2 ANQGSEA. CDR3 length equals 13 residues. CDR3 amino acids: CSVDFQNTGELFF. Here the CDR3 DNA reads TGCAGCGTTGATTTCCAGAACACCGGGGAGCTGTTTTTT.

This clonotype was counted many times. This chain links TRBV6-6 with TRBJ2-1; a weak D match, TRBD2 (5 bases). V was trimmed by 2 bases and J by 5 bases, leaving 7 bases between them. The CDR3 extends over 13 amino acids. Germline V gene data show CDR1 as MNHNY and CDR2 as SVGAGI (reference sequence). The CDR3 DNA sequence: TGTGCCAGCAGTTACAGGGAGAACAATGAGCAGTTCTTC. Amino acid sequence: CASSYRENNEQFF.

This clonotype has a handful of counts. The CDR3 region has the DNA TGCGCCAGCAGCTTTGAACGGGGTTTTGGCGAGCAGTACTTC. Translation gives CASSFERGFGEQYF. The gene calls are TRBV5-1 and TRBJ2-7, with D possibly matching TRBD2 (5 bases). Germline CDR1 reads SGHRS; CDR2 reads YFSETQ. The CDR3 length is 14 residues. V lost 2 bases and J lost 6, with 15 bases in between.

This clonotype has a handful of counts. The gene calls are TRBV2 and TRBJ1-1, with D hard to call. Germline-derived CDR1 and CDR2 are SNHLY and FYNNEI. The V end lost 6 bases, the J end lost 5 bases, and 13 bases lay between the germline ends. This CDR3 spans 13 amino acids. The CDR3 DNA reads as TGTGCCAGCAGCCCTTCTTTAATGACTGAAGCTTTCTTT. This sequence encodes CASSPSLMTEAFF.

This clonotype was seen at least ten times. V is TRBV19 and J is TRBJ2-7, with D unclear. The CDR3 extends over 16 amino acids. Trimming stripped 3 bases from V and 7 bases from J, with 22 bases between. Per germline, CDR1 LNHDA and CDR2 SQIVND (reference sequence). The CDR3 nucleotides read TGTGCCAGTAGTATTGTTCGGATCCTAGAAGCGCGGGAGCAGTACTTC. Translation gives CASSIVRILEAREQYF.

The chain recombines TRBV12-3 or TRBV12-4 with TRBJ1-1, with D possibly being TRBD1 (5 bases). This CDR3 has 14 amino acids. The V gene lost 5 bases and the J gene lost 3 bases, with 13 bases spanning the gap. Here the CDR3 DNA reads TGTGCCAGCAGTGCCCGGGGGTCGGACACTGAAGCTTTCTTT. Amino acids: CASSARGSDTEAFF.

The V call is TRBV29-1, the J call TRBJ2-3; D remains unclear. The CDR3 is made up of 12 amino acids. Germline CDR1 is SQVTM and CDR2 is ANQGSEA. Trimming cost V 6 bases and J 0 bases, with 7 bases left between them. Here the CDR3 reads CSVRESTDTQYF. CDR3 nucleotide sequence: TGCAGCGTAAGAGAAAGCACAGATACGCAGTATTTT.

The rearrangement links TRBV11-2 to TRBJ2-7; 13 bases map to TRBD2. Germline assignment: CDR1 SGHAT and CDR2 FQNNGV. CDR3 length: 16 residues. V gave up 0 bases and J gave up 7 bases; unmatched junction bases: 6. This CDR3 is CASSLDSTSGRWEQYF. The CDR3 nucleotides read TGTGCCAGCAGCTTAGATTCGACTAGCGGGAGGTGGGAGCAGTACTTC.

The chain combines TRBV5-1 with TRBJ2-3; 14 bases fit TRBD2. This CDR3 has 20 residues. Trimming cost V 3 bases and J 2 bases; bases outside gene matches: 14. Germline loops: CDR1 SGHRS, CDR2 YFSETQ. The CDR3, as DNA: TGCGCCAGCAGCTCTCTAGGGGGACTAGCGGGAGATAGTTACACAGATACGCAGTATTTT. It is translated as CASSSLGGLAGDSYTDTQYF.

This clonotype was observed a handful of times. This rearrangement joins TRBV6-5 to TRBJ2-1; TRBD2 matches at 9 bases. From germline, CDR1 is MNHEY and CDR2 SVGAGI. V lost 0 bases to trimming and J lost 2 bases; unmatched junction nucleotides: 2. This CDR3 has 16 amino acids. The CDR3 spells CASSYSSSGTYNEQFF. The CDR3 nucleotides read TGTGCCAGCAGTTACTCGTCTAGCGGGACCTACAATGAGCAGTTCTTC.

This clonotype occurred a few times. The chain has TRBV7-2 and TRBJ2-1; 10 bases are shared with TRBD2. Germline lookup yields CDR1 SGHTA and CDR2 FQGNSA. The V and J ends lost 3 bases and 9 bases, in that order; junction bases with no gene match: 8. The CDR3 extends over 15 amino acids. For the CDR3, the DNA is TGTGCCAGCAGCTTGCGAGCGGGAGGGTCCATTGAGCAGTTCTTC. Residues: CASSLRAGGSIEQFF. Full variable domain (rest looked up from reference TRBV7-2 and TRBJ2-1): GAGVSQSPSNKVTEKGKDVELRCDPISGHTALYWYRQSLGQGLEFLIYFQGNSAPDKSGLPSDRFSAERTGGSVSTLTIQRTQQEDSAVYLCASSLRAGGSIEQFFGPGTRLTVL.

There are a few counts of this clonotype. The chain combines TRBV9 with TRBJ1-2, with TRBD1 identical over 9 bases. The CDR3 is 16 amino acids. CDR1 and CDR2 from the germline V gene are SGDLS and YYNGEE. V dropped 3 bases and J dropped 5; count of bases not matched to a gene: 11. The CDR3 region is CASSAHTGGRTYGYTF. The CDR3 DNA reads TGTGCCAGCAGCGCTCACACAGGGGGCCGGACTTATGGCTACACCTTC.

This rearrangement joins TRBV7-2 to TRBJ2-7; 7 positions agree with TRBD1. The V and J ends lost 3 bases and 2 bases, in that order; junction bases with no gene match: 4. Germline V gene lookup returns CDR1 SGHTA and CDR2 FQGNSA. The CDR3 is made up of 14 amino acids. The CDR3 DNA sequence: TGTGCCAGCAGCTTCACGACAGGGCCCTACGAGCAGTACTTC. The encoded protein is CASSFTTGPYEQYF.

This clonotype was seen a few times. This chain links TRBV3-1 with TRBJ2-7, with D possibly matching TRBD2 (6 bases). The CDR3 covers 14 residues. V was pared by 4 bases and J by 2 bases, with 12 bases between. CDR1 and CDR2 (germline): LGHDT, YNNKEL (reference sequence). In nucleotides, the CDR3 is TGTGCCAGCAGCCGGGCTGGCGGGACCTACGAGCAGTACTTC. Its translation is CASSRAGGTYEQYF.

This clonotype appeared many times. The rearrangement joins TRBV18 to TRBJ2-6, with TRBD1 identical over 9 bases. Per germline, CDR1 KGHSH and CDR2 LQKENI. V gave up 4 bases and J gave up 0 bases; unmatched junction bases: 4. The CDR3 length is 17 residues. CDR3 in amino acids: CASSRGQGGSGANVLTF. CDR3 nucleotide sequence: TGTGCCAGCTCACGGGGACAGGGAGGCTCTGGGGCCAACGTCCTGACTTTC.

This clonotype showed up many times. The chain uses TRBV2 and TRBJ2-2, with 7 bases fitting TRBD1. Trimming took 5 bases from V and 6 from J; bases not matched to a gene: 9. Germline V lookup: CDR1 SNHLY, CDR2 FYNNEI. The CDR3 is 15 amino acids. The CDR3 coding sequence is TGTGCCAGCAGTCAGGGCAGGGGGAGCGCCGGGGAGCTGTTTTTT. Translation: CASSQGRGSAGELFF. Using reference TRBV2 and TRBJ2-2 for the parts outside the CDR3, the full variable domain is EPEVTQTPSHQVTQMGQEVILRCVPISNHLYFYWYRQILGQKVEFLVSFYNNEISEKSEIFDDQFSVERPDGSNFTLKIRSTKLEDSAMYFCASSQGRGSAGELFFGEGSRLTVL.

V gene TRBV12-3 or TRBV12-4 combines with J gene TRBJ1-1; TRBD1 matches at 8 bases. The CDR3 spans 11 residues. V gave up 7 bases and J gave up 14 bases; unmatched junction bases: 9. In nucleotides, the CDR3 is TGTGCCAGCACCCAGGGGGCCGGAGCCTTCTTT. Its translation is CASTQGAGAFF.

This chain uses TRBV5-1 with TRBJ2-7; TRBD1 might be the D (5 bases). V gave up 3 bases and J gave up 4 bases, with 14 bases separating them. The CDR3 is 14 amino acids. Germline V gene sequence: CDR1 SGHRS, CDR2 YFSETQ. The DNA of the CDR3 is TGCGCCAGCAGCTCATTGGCAGGGTCTTACGAGCAGTACTTC. Translated, it gives CASSSLAGSYEQYF.

This clonotype was counted a few times. The chain links TRBV12-3 or TRBV12-4 to TRBJ2-7, with D possibly TRBD1 on 6 matching bases. There are 15 residues in the CDR3. Between the trimmed V and J ends, which lost 5 bases and 5 bases, there was a span of 19 bases. CDR3 in amino acids: CASSAHDRPGDEQYF. The CDR3, as DNA: TGTGCCAGCAGTGCACACGACAGGCCTGGGGACGAGCAGTACTTC.

In this sample, this clonotype turned up a few times. V gene TRBV5-1 combines with J gene TRBJ2-7, with TRBD2 identical over 12 bases. CDR1 is SGHRS, CDR2 YFSETQ, per germline. The ends lost 3 bases at V and 4 bases at J; junction bases unmatched: 5. The CDR3 loop spans 15 amino acids. The CDR3 DNA is TGCGCCAGCAGCTCGACCGGGACTAGCGGGTACGAGCAGTACTTC. Amino acids: CASSSTGTSGYEQYF.